Each of the 23 T cell receptor beta chains below was sequenced from the same sample in a study of cytomegalovirus exposure and HLA in healthy donors. PCR employed 60 Vbeta and 13 Jbeta primers. Using immunoSEQ multiplex PCR, the repertoire was profiled, and TCRdb retains in-frame clones only, with some absent. The sample holds 150,000 to 180,000 clones; 70% to 90% are singletons and the top ten take 5.6%. The sequenced material came from PBMCs. The source is a woman between 40 and 55 years old in good health and CMV-seropositive.

This chain joins TRBV28 and TRBJ2-7, with D perhaps matching TRBD1 (6 bases). Trimming left V 5 bases short and J 2 bases short, with 13 bases between. Per the germline V gene, CDR1 is MDHEN and CDR2 is SYDVKM. CDR3 length equals 14 residues. DNA of the CDR3: TGTGCCAGCAGTCAAGGAGGACAGACCTACGAGCAGTACTTC. It codes for CASSQGGQTYEQYF.

This chain joins TRBV14 and TRBJ2-3; 8 nucleotides line up with TRBD2. Germline lookup yields CDR1 SGHDN and CDR2 FVKESK. This CDR3 is 14 amino acids long. The J segment lost 6 bases and the V segment lost 2 bases, leaving 4 bases of the junction unmatched. As DNA, the CDR3 is TGTGCCAGCAGCCAAAGCGGGAGACAGGATACGCAGTATTTT. Encoded protein: CASSQSGRQDTQYF.

The chain combines TRBV21-1 with TRBJ2-7; the table's D gene call, TRBD2, was not cross checked with the DNA. TRBV21-1 is tagged as a pseudogene. The CDR3 length is 12 residues. CDR3 nucleotide sequence: TGTGCCAGCAGCAACCCTTCCTACGAGCAGTACTTC. Its translation: CASSNPSYEQYF.

The V call is TRBV2, the J call TRBJ2-1, with D possibly being TRBD2 (6 bases). This CDR3 comprises 17 residues. Germline V gives CDR1 SNHLY, CDR2 FYNNEI. V was cut by 3 bases and J by 0 bases, with 15 bases left in between. The CDR3 is CASSDPSSESSYNEQFF. In DNA form, the CDR3 reads TGTGCCAGCAGTGACCCCTCTAGCGAGAGCTCCTACAATGAGCAGTTCTTC. Using reference TRBV2 and TRBJ2-1 for the parts outside the CDR3, the full variable domain is EPEVTQTPSHQVTQMGQEVILRCVPISNHLYFYWYRQILGQKVEFLVSFYNNEISEKSEIFDDQFSVERPDGSNFTLKIRSTKLEDSAMYFCASSDPSSESSYNEQFFGPGTRLTVL.

The genes are TRBV19 and TRBJ1-1; possible D gene TRBD1, 5 bases. V lost 6 bases and J lost 4, with 15 bases in between. This CDR3 has 14 amino acids. The germline V gene encodes CDR1 LNHDA and CDR2 SQIVND (reference sequence). The CDR3 region has the DNA TGTGCCAGTAGAGGGTGGGGCTCGATCACTGAAGCTTTCTTT. Translating gives CASRGWGSITEAFF. Together with reference TRBV19 and TRBJ1-1, the CDR3 gives the full variable domain: DGGITQSPKYLFRKEGQNVTLSCEQNLNHDAMYWYRQDPGQGLRLIYYSQIVNDFQKGDIAEGYSVSREKKESFPLTVTSAQKNPTAFYLCASRGWGSITEAFFGQGTRLTVV.

This chain joins TRBV7-9 and TRBJ2-3; D remains unclear. Germline CDR1 and CDR2: SEHNR and FQNEAQ (reference sequence). The CDR3 length is 17 residues. V dropped 1 base and J dropped 0 bases, with 14 bases sitting between them. The CDR3 DNA reads TGTGCCAGCAGCTTAGGAGGAGCCCCAATTAGCACAGATACGCAGTATTTT. Residues: CASSLGGAPISTDTQYF.

This clone was detected a few times. The rearrangement uses TRBV6-1 and TRBJ1-2; the D gene is possibly TRBD1 (5 bases). V lost 3 bases and J lost 4, with 6 bases in between. CDR1 and CDR2 (germline): MNHNS, SASEGT. There are 12 residues in the CDR3. CDR3 DNA: TGTGCCAGCAGTGACGACAGCTATGGCTACACCTTC. It specifies CASSDDSYGYTF.

The rearrangement uses TRBV11-2 and TRBJ2-7, with D possibly being TRBD1 (6 bases). The V end lost 6 bases, the J end lost 2 bases, and 14 bases lay between the germline ends. In germline, CDR1 is SGHAT, CDR2 FQNNGV. The CDR3 has 14 residues. The CDR3 bases are TGTGCCAGCAGGGCCCCGGGACAAACCTACGAGCAGTACTTC. The encoded protein is CASRAPGQTYEQYF.

This chain joins TRBV5-1 and TRBJ1-4, with 9 bases identical to TRBD1. The CDR3 totals 15 residues. CDR1 SGHRS and CDR2 YFSETQ come from the germline V gene. Trimming cost V 4 bases and J 3 bases; bases outside gene matches: 4. CDR3 region: CASSPTGGSNEKLFF. In DNA form, the CDR3 reads TGCGCCAGCAGCCCTACAGGGGGCTCTAATGAAAAACTGTTTTTT.

The chain carries TRBV9 and TRBJ2-7; 9 bases line up with TRBD1. V lost 3 bases, J lost 2 bases, and 9 bases stayed unmatched. Germline V lookup: CDR1 SGDLS, CDR2 YYNGEE. The CDR3 sequence is 16 residues long. In DNA, the CDR3 is TGTGCCAGCAGCGGCCCCGGGACAGGGAGTCCCTACGAGCAGTACTTC. It is translated as CASSGPGTGSPYEQYF.

The rearrangement links TRBV5-8 to TRBJ1-1; 8 bases are a match to TRBD1. Germline values: CDR1 SGHTS, CDR2 YDEGEE. The trim removed 5 bases at V and 4 bases at J, leaving 13 bases unmatched. CDR3 size: 16 residues. CDR3 in amino acids: CASRILTGVGTTEAFF. CDR3 coding DNA: TGTGCCAGCAGAATATTGACAGGGGTCGGGACCACTGAAGCTTTCTTT.

This sequence joins TRBV9 and TRBJ2-2; 7 bases match TRBD2. This CDR3 contains 16 residues. The V gene end was trimmed by 3 bases and the J gene end by 0 bases; junction bases not matched to a gene: 5. Per germline, CDR1 SGDLS and CDR2 YYNGEE. The CDR3 region is CASSATSTSNTGELFF. For the CDR3, the DNA is TGTGCCAGCAGCGCGACTAGCACCTCGAACACCGGGGAGCTGTTTTTT.

The chain uses TRBV14 and TRBJ2-2, with D tentatively TRBD2 (5 bases). Germline V gene data show CDR1 as SGHDN and CDR2 as FVKESK. V lost 1 base to trimming and J lost 5 bases, with 11 bases between them. The CDR3 has 15 amino acids. In DNA form, the CDR3 reads TGTGCCAGCAGCCAAGGTGCTAGGGAGACCGGGGAGCTGTTTTTT. Amino acids: CASSQGARETGELFF.

The J gene is TRBJ1-3, the V gene TRBV30; TRBD1 is a possible D gene (5 bases). The germline V gene encodes CDR1 GTSNPN and CDR2 SVGIG (reference sequence). Deletions cut 5 bases from V and 0 bases from J, with 11 bases between. The CDR3 contains 14 residues. The CDR3 bases are TGTGCCTGGGAAAAAGGGGTCTCTGGAAACACCATATATTTT. Translating gives CAWEKGVSGNTIYF.

This chain links TRBV19 with TRBJ1-4; 9 bases match TRBD1. From germline, CDR1 is LNHDA and CDR2 SQIVND (reference sequence). The V and J ends lost 9 bases and 0 bases, in that order; junction bases with no gene match: 2. CDR3 length equals 14 residues. CDR3 region: CASRDRATNEKLFF. CDR3 nucleotide sequence: TGTGCCAGCCGGGACAGGGCAACTAATGAAAAACTGTTTTTT. Complete variable domain (other parts from reference TRBV19 and TRBJ1-4): DGGITQSPKYLFRKEGQNVTLSCEQNLNHDAMYWYRQDPGQGLRLIYYSQIVNDFQKGDIAEGYSVSREKKESFPLTVTSAQKNPTAFYLCASRDRATNEKLFFGSGTQLSVL.

In this sample, this clone turned up a few times. The chain carries TRBV11-2 and TRBJ2-7; the D gene is possibly TRBD1 (5 bases). There are 14 residues in the CDR3. Germline loops: CDR1 SGHAT, CDR2 FQNNGV. The V end was cut by 1 base, the J end by 3 bases, with 10 bases between. The CDR3 DNA reads as TGTGCCAGCAGCTTAGGGGCAGGGCACTACGAGCAGTACTTC. Amino acids: CASSLGAGHYEQYF.

This chain's CDR3 is CASSEGPGAGELFF. CDR3 DNA: TGTGCCAGCAGTGAGGGACCGGGGGCCGGGGAGCTGTTTTTT. The chain uses TRBV6-1 and TRBJ2-2; a possible D gene is TRBD2 (6 bases). V lost 3 bases and J lost 6, with 11 bases in between. Germline V gene sequence: CDR1 MNHNS, CDR2 SASEGT. The CDR3 extends over 14 amino acids.

The chain joins TRBV27 to TRBJ2-7, with D uncertain. This CDR3 comprises 13 residues. Germline V lookup: CDR1 MNHEY, CDR2 SMNVEV (reference sequence). V lost 2 bases, J lost 5 bases, and 10 bases lay in between. In nucleotides, the CDR3 is TGTGCCAGCAGTTTAGACAACGCAGACGAGCAGTACTTC. Protein sequence: CASSLDNADEQYF.

The V gene is TRBV5-4, the J gene TRBJ1-4; 8 bases agree with TRBD1. Germline V CDR1 and CDR2: SGHNT, YYREEE (reference sequence). The V and J ends lost 4 bases and 6 bases, in that order; junction bases with no gene match: 8. CDR3 length equals 15 residues. The CDR3 reads CASSPGQVGDEKLFF. The CDR3 coding sequence is TGTGCCAGCAGCCCGGGACAGGTCGGGGATGAAAAACTGTTTTTT.

This clone was counted a few times. V gene TRBV13 combines with J gene TRBJ2-3, with 7 bases that match TRBD2. V trimming: 5 bases; J trimming: 6 bases; junction bases outside the gene matches: 11. The CDR3 runs 15 residues. Per germline, CDR1 PRHDT and CDR2 FYEKMQ (reference sequence). This CDR3 reads CASSLRPSGGDTQYF. Here the CDR3 DNA reads TGTGCCAGCAGCCTTAGGCCTAGCGGTGGGGATACGCAGTATTTT. Full variable domain (remainder filled in from reference TRBV13 and TRBJ2-3): AAGVIQSPRHLIKEKRETATLKCYPIPRHDTVYWYQQGPGQDPQFLISFYEKMQSDKGSIPDRFSAQQFSDYHSELNMSSLELGDSALYFCASSLRPSGGDTQYFGPGTRLTVL.

In nucleotides, the CDR3 is TGTGCCAGCAGCTCCACCCTGGGCGACTACGAGCAGTACTTC. It yields the protein CASSSTLGDYEQYF. The V call is TRBV5-6, the J call TRBJ2-7; D remains unclear. V lost 3 bases to trimming and J lost 3 bases, with 13 bases between them. This CDR3 contains 14 residues. The germline gives CDR1 SGHDT, CDR2 YYEEEE.

The rearrangement uses TRBV5-1 and TRBJ2-3, with 8 bases matching TRBD2. V gave up 0 bases and J gave up 6 bases; unmatched junction bases: 6. The germline V gene encodes CDR1 SGHRS and CDR2 YFSETQ. The CDR3 runs 15 residues. The CDR3 DNA reads as TGCGCCAGCAGCTTGGGGACTAGCCTGCTTGATACGCAGTATTTT. Protein: CASSLGTSLLDTQYF.

The chain has TRBV13 and TRBJ1-2, with 8 bases fitting TRBD1. The CDR3 has 13 amino acids. J was trimmed by 3 bases and V by 4 bases; bases with no gene match: 1. CDR1 is PRHDT, CDR2 FYEKMQ, per germline (reference sequence). This chain's CDR3 is CASSSQGDYGYTF. Written as DNA, the CDR3 is TGTGCCAGCAGCTCACAGGGGGACTATGGCTACACCTTC.